This T cell receptor (beta chain) was documented in a study of identical twins (dated by TCRdb to 2015 to 2016). At the level of the whole study: The study deep-sequenced TCR alpha and beta repertoires from monozygotic twins, unrelated adults of various ages and cord blood to test whether fetal clonotypes persist. To rule out contamination, the twin experiments were replicated at different times with different library preparation protocols. Results and caveats for the whole study, not just this receptor: A weaker excess of twin sharing was found in beta out-of-frame sequences because the signal-to-noise ratio was lowered by fewer shared sequences. Out-of-frame TCR alpha sequences shared between twins showed an excess of low generation-probability sequences compared with coincidental sharing between unrelated individuals. Abundant cord blood beta clonotypes carried fewer insertions; young adult naive repertoires showed a weaker similar trend, while memory repertoires showed none. Invariant T cells such as MAIT and iNKT could partly confound zero-insertion analyses, though diverse VJ usage argued against this for most clonotypes. Because the same donors could not be followed over many years, conclusions were based on cross-sectional statistical analysis. Recombination models systematically underestimated out-of-frame TCR alpha sharing in monozygotic twins but agreed with sharing between unrelated individuals.

From cysteine to phenylalanine, the CDR3 is 11 amino acids long. The entry retains the CDR3 DNA only, 33 bases that are in frame from base 1. According to the germline V gene, CDR1 reads SQVTM and CDR2 reads ANQGSEA. V and J lose 0 bases and 6 bases, and a span of 3 bases separates them. The library came from 5' RACE. TCRdb shows the sequencer as Illumina HiSeq 2000. A universal primer binding site was introduced by template switching, and a unique molecular identifier was present in the final cDNA, enabling accurate counting of TCR cDNA molecules. Specific primers in the conserved constant-segment region were used to synthesize first-strand cDNA for the TCR alpha and beta chains. To control for contamination, each cDNA library was double barcoded with a SMART-Mk sample barcode plus Illumina barcodes. Two successive PCR steps introduced TruSeq adapter sequences along with Illumina sample barcodes. Sequencing of the TCR alpha and beta cDNA libraries was done on the Illumina HiSeq platform using custom primers. In the original analysis: Unique molecular identifiers were extracted from raw reads with MiGEC, and CDR3 positions were determined with MiXCR. Recombination models were inferred per individual with the repgenHMM and IGoR tools using an EM algorithm. Shared clonotype analysis was performed with the tcR package in R, normalizing sharing by the product of cloneset sizes. To study raw recombination free of thymic and clonal selection effects, out-of-frame nonproductive sequences were analyzed. TCRdb applied fastp at Q25 and MiXCR to the public reads, then kept only in-frame beta chains. Identical CDR3 protein sequences are pooled into one entry, listed with their most common genes and DNA. These V and J calls originate from TCRdb's pipeline instead of the authors' own analysis. Here the sample has approximately 500,000 distinct CDR3 sequences; 24% occur a single time. The ten largest clones add up to 2.5% to 3.5% of the sample.

Every donor was a healthy Caucasian. Three pairs of female monozygotic twins, all aged about 18 to 29 years, made up the twin cohort. Positive isolation kits from Invitrogen were used to isolate the CD4+ and CD8+ T cell populations. About this clonotype itself: Its antigen remains undetermined. Base qualities are not recorded, but no much larger clone differs from it by a single base.

These records were also assigned to another study, of T cells expressing NK-cell markers. The second paper further reports: In sorted CD3+CD56+NKG2C+, CD3+CD56+NKG2C- and CD3+CD56-NKG2C+ T-cell subsets from about 8 donors, TCR beta-chain repertoires were profiled. Of the eight sequenced donors, seven were found to be HCMV-seropositive and one was found to be HCMV-seronegative. In several experiments an anti-gammadeltaTCR antibody was added to restrict sorting to alphabetaTCR-expressing T cells. In a handful of donors, the dominant CD3+CD56+NKG2C+ clonotypes were among the top 10 CD8+ clonotypes and accounted for about 1.0-7.0% of CD8+ T cells. Those dominant clonotypes were again the most abundant among CD3+CD56-NKG2C+ cells in four donors, at about 28.3-60.1%. It remained unclear whether the expanded NKG2C-expressing T cell clones were specific for HCMV antigens. The eight sequenced donors were randomly selected healthy volunteers, three men and five women. A commercial ELISA kit detecting HCMV-specific IgG in serum was used to determine HCMV serostatus. MIGEC was used to demultiplex reads and group the reads by UMI, and MiTCR was used to assemble and quantify clonotypes. To remove erroneous sequences, TCR cDNA sequences were retained only when supported by two or more reads. The tcR package was used for downstream repertoire analysis, and clonotypes were matched between fractions using CDR3 nucleotide sequence together with V segment. VDJmatch was used to annotate antigen specificity against VDJdb, with one amino acid substitution in CDR3 allowed.

The chain employs TRBV29-1 and TRBJ2-1; a confident D gene designation cannot be given. Material for sequencing was CD4+ T cells sorted from blood. The receptor was isolated from a young woman in good health. CDR3 protein: CSVEDFNEQFF. The nucleotides are TGCAGCGTTGAAGATTTCAATGAGCAGTTCTTC.